The clone carrying this T cell receptor (beta chain) was detected many times. Antigen: not known. This entry is derived from a study of blood T cells in healthy people across ages. Study-wide results and caveats: Age advanced and TCR beta diversity per million T cells fell, roughly linearly.

Then a second PCR, running roughly 7 to 11 cycles, was carried out with a sample-barcoded 5' primer and a J-beta primer mix. TCRdb analysed the 5' RACE reads with MiXCR anew, one entry per CDR3 protein. The profile covers approximately 670,000 distinct CDR3 sequences, with roughly two fifths appearing a single time and about 30% taken by the ten largest. Isolating PBMCs gave at least 6 million of these cells per sample. Germline values: CDR1 LGHNA, CDR2 YSLEER. The V gene lost 3 bases and the J gene lost 4 bases, with 6 bases spanning the gap. The CDR3 is 12 residues long. This rearrangement joins TRBV4-3 to TRBJ2-5; no clear D gene. This TCR was recovered from a man older than 75 in good health. Sequencing used blood. Here the CDR3 reads CASSHGRETQYF. For the CDR3, the DNA is TGCGCCAGCAGCCACGGACGAGAGACCCAGTACTTC.